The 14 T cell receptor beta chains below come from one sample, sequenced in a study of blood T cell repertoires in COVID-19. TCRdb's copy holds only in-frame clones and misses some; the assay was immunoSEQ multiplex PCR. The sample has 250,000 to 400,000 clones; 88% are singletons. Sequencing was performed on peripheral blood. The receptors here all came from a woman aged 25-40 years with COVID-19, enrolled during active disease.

CDR3 loop: CASSFYRGQYGYTF. The DNA for the CDR3 is TGTGCCAGCAGCTTCTATAGGGGGCAATATGGCTACACCTTC. V usage is TRBV5-6 and J usage is TRBJ1-2, with 7 positions matching TRBD1. J gave up 5 bases and V 2 bases, and 6 bases lay outside the gene matches. The length of the CDR3 is 14 residues. Germline CDR1 is SGHDT and CDR2 is YYEEEE.

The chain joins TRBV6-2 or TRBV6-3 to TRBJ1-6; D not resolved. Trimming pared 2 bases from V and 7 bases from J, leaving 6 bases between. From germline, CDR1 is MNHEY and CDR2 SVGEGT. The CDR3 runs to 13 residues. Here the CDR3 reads CASSYGRNSPLHF. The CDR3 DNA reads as TGTGCCAGCAGTTACGGGAGGAATTCACCCCTCCACTTT.

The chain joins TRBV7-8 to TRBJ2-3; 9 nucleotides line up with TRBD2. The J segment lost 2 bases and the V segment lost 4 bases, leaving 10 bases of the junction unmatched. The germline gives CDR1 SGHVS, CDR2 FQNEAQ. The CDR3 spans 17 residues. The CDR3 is CASSSGTSGFTTDTQYF. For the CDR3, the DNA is TGTGCCAGCAGCTCTGGAACTAGCGGGTTCACCACAGATACGCAGTATTTT.

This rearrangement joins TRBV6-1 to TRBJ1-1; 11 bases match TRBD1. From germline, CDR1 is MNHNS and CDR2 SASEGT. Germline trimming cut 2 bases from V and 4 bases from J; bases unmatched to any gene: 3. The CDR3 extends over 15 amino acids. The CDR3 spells CASSEFGTGGTEAFF. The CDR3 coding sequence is TGTGCCAGCAGTGAATTTGGGACAGGGGGCACTGAAGCTTTCTTT.

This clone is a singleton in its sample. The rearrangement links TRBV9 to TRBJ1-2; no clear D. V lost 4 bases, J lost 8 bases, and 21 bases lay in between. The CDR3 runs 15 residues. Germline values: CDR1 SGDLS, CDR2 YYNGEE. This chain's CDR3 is CASSPNPGSPQGYTF. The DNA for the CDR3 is TGTGCCAGCAGCCCAAACCCGGGATCCCCCCAAGGCTACACCTTC.

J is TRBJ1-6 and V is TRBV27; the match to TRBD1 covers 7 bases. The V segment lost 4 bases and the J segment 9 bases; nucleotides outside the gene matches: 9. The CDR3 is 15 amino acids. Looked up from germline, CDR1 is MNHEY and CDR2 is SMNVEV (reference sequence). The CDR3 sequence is CASSYRTGSVSPLHF. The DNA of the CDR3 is TGTGCCAGCAGTTACCGGACAGGCAGTGTTTCACCCCTCCACTTT.

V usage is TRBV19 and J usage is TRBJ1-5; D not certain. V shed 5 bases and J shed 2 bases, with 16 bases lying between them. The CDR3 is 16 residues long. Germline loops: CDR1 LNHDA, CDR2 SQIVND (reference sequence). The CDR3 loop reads CASSAGLSGGNQPQHF. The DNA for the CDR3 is TGTGCCAGTAGTGCCGGACTCTCAGGAGGCAATCAGCCCCAGCATTTT.

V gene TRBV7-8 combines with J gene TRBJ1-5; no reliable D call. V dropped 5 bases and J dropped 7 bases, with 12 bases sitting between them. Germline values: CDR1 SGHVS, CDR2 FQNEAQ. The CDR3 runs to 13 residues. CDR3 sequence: CASSTHLGQPQHF. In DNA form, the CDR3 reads TGTGCCAGCAGCACTCACCTCGGGCAGCCCCAGCATTTT. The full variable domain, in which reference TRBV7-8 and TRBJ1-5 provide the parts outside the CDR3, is GAGVSQSPRYKVAKRGQDVALRCDPISGHVSLFWYQQALGQGPEFLTYFQNEAQLDKSGLPSDRFFAERPEGSVSTLKIQRTQQEDSAVYLCASSTHLGQPQHFGDGTRLSIL.

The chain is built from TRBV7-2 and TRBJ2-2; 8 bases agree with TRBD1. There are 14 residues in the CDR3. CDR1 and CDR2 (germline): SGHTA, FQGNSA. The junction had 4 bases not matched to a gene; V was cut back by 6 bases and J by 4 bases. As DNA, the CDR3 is TGTGCCAGCAGTCAGGGGGCTGGCACCGGGGAGCTGTTTTTT. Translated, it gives CASSQGAGTGELFF.

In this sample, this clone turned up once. The CDR3 region has the DNA TGCGCCAGCATCCGGGGGGAAAGGCAGCCCCAGCATTTT. Translating it yields CASIRGERQPQHF. The chain uses TRBV23-1 and TRBJ1-5; tentative D call: TRBD1 (5 bases). TRBV23-1 is placed among ORFs of uncertain function. Trimming left V 7 bases short and J 7 bases short, with 14 bases between. The CDR3 is 13 amino acids.

The CDR3 sequence: CASTRGGEKLFF. In nucleotides, the CDR3 is TGTGCCAGCACAAGGGGGGGTGAAAAACTGTTTTTT. The chain combines TRBV7-9 with TRBJ1-4; D might be TRBD1 (6 bases). Germline lookup yields CDR1 SEHNR and CDR2 FQNEAQ (reference sequence). The ends were cut back, 7 bases at V and 7 bases at J, with 10 bases in the middle. This CDR3 has 12 amino acids.

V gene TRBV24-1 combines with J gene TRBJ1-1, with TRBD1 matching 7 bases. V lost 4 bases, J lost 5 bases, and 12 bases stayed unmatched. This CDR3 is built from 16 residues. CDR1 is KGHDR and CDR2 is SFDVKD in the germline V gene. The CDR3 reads CATSDTTTGMETEAFF. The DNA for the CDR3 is TGTGCCACCAGTGACACCACGACAGGGATGGAGACTGAAGCTTTCTTT.

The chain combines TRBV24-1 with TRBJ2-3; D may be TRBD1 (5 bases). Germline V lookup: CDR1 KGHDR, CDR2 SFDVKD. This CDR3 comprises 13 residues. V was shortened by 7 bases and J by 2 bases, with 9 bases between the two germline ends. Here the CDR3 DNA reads TGTGCCACCAGCTCAGGGTCCACAGATACGCAGTATTTT. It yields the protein CATSSGSTDTQYF.

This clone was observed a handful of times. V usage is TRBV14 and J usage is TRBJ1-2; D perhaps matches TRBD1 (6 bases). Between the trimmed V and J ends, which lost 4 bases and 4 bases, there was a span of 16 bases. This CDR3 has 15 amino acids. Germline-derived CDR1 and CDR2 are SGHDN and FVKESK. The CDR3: CASSPGTTGGYGYTF. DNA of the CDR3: TGTGCCAGCAGCCCTGGGACAACAGGTGGCTATGGCTACACCTTC.